This TCR beta chain was observed in a study of T cells in Graves' hyperthyroidism and ophthalmopathy. On the study more broadly: Peripheral blood was drawn at first diagnosis, prior to all treatment.

Thyroid ultrasound, orbital computed tomography, clinical symptoms, and serum thyroxine and TRAb underpinned diagnoses. TCR beta CDR3 regions were amplified from RNA transcripts. Using the HTBI primer set, a first-round RT-PCR was run on the TCR CDR3. TCRdb ran MiXCR on the multiplex PCR reads and lists one entry per CDR3 protein. The sample lists some 250,000 distinct CDR3 sequences; roughly 15% were seen once. Findings of the study overall: The model foresaw ophthalmopathy a median around 6.8 months prior to onset. Most expanded thyroid clonotypes above 0.001 also appeared in blood.

Turning to this clonotype: The antigen is unknown.

This TCR was sampled from a woman in her 50s with Graves' hyperthyroidism that later progressed to Graves' ophthalmopathy. Source material: blood.

In nucleotides, the CDR3 is TGTGCCAGCCAATCGAGTTTAACCAAAAACATTCAGTACTTC. It encodes CASQSSLTKNIQYF. This sequence joins TRBV16 and TRBJ2-4; no firm D call. The germline V gene encodes CDR1 KGHSY and CDR2 FQNENV. Trimming removed 8 bases from V and 2 bases from J, with 13 bases in between. The CDR3 sequence is 14 residues long.